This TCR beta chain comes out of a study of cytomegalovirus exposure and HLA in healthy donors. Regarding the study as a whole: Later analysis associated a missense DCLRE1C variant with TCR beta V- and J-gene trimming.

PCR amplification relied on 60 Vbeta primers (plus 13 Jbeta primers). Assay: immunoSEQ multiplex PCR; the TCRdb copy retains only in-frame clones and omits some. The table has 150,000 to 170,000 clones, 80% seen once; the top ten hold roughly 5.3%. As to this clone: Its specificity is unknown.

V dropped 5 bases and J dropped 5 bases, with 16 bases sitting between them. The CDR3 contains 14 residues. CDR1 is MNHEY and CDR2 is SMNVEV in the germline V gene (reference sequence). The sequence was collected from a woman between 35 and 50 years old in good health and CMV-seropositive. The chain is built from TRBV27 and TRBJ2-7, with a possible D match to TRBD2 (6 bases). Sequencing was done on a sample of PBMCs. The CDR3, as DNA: TGTGCCAGCAGTCCACTGGAGGGCCACAACGAGCAGTACTTC. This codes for CASSPLEGHNEQYF.